A selection of T cell receptor beta chains follows, all from one sample in a study of CD8 T cells in Susac syndrome. One entry per CDR3 protein results from TCRdb running MiXCR on the immunoSEQ multiplex PCR reads. The data show some 100,000 distinct CDR3 sequences, around 93% seen once. The material sequenced was CD8+ T cells from PBMCs. The receptors were gathered from a human donor in good health. Each CDR3 is given with its conserved first and last residue. The D gene is left open where the match is weak. Clone size, where shown, is once, few, many, or a class for clones that have expanded.

>15|NA|NA|TRBV4-1|TRBJ2-7
CASSQVQEGYYEQYF
TGCGCCAGCAGCCAAGTCCAGGAGGGCTACTACGAGCAGTACTTC
>18|TRBD1|NA|TRBV6-1|TRBJ1-1
CASRGQGPANGVSTEAFF
TGTGCCAGCAGGGGACAGGGGCCCGCAAATGGGGTTAGCACTGAAGCTTTCTTT
>14|TRBD1|NA|TRBV7-9|TRBJ1-6
CASSPGTALSPLHF
TGTGCCAGCAGTCCCGGGACAGCCCTTTCACCCCTCCACTTT
>14|NA|NA|TRBV29-1|TRBJ2-7
CSVGRTGGASEQYF
TGCAGCGTTGGACGGACAGGAGGGGCCAGCGAGCAGTACTTC
>12|NA|NA|TRBV12-3/TRBV12-4|TRBJ1-2
CASSLDVGGYTF
TGTGCCAGCAGTTTAGACGTTGGGGGCTACACCTTC
>13|NA|NA|TRBV6-2/TRBV6-3|TRBJ1-1
CASSGRGETEAFF
TGTGCCAGCAGTGGACGGGGGGAAACTGAAGCTTTCTTT
>12|NA|NA|TRBV4-2|TRBJ1-2
CASSQDAEGYTF
TGTGCCAGCAGCCAAGATGCGGAAGGCTACACCTTC
>16|NA|NA|TRBV6-6|TRBJ2-1
CASSYSAGKRYNEQFF
TGTGCCAGCAGTTACTCGGCGGGCAAGAGATACAATGAGCAGTTCTTC
>12|NA|NA|TRBV6-5|TRBJ2-7
CASIGISYEQYF
TGTGCCAGCATCGGGATCTCCTACGAGCAGTACTTC
>15|TRBD1|NA|TRBV7-9|TRBJ2-7
CASSVPGTGVGEQYF
TGTGCCAGCAGCGTGCCCGGGACAGGGGTCGGCGAGCAGTACTTC
>13|NA|NA|TRBV20-1|TRBJ1-1
CSAIPERNTEAFF
TGCAGTGCCATCCCGGAGAGAAATACTGAAGCTTTCTTT
>15|NA|NA|TRBV6-5|TRBJ2-1
CASRPQQGIPSEQFF
TGTGCCAGCAGACCTCAACAGGGTATCCCCAGTGAGCAGTTCTTC
>14|NA|NA|TRBV28|TRBJ1-1
CASSPRTLPREAFF
TGTGCCAGCAGCCCCCGGACACTACCCAGAGAAGCTTTCTTT
>16|TRBD1|NA|TRBV12-3/TRBV12-4|TRBJ2-7
CASSFPRGTGRYEQYF
TGTGCCAGCAGTTTCCCACGGGGGACAGGAAGGTACGAGCAGTACTTC
>14|TRBD1|NA|TRBV20-1|TRBJ2-1
CSATRQGAYNEQFF
TGCAGTGCTACCCGACAGGGGGCCTACAATGAGCAGTTCTTC
>14|NA|few|TRBV12-3/TRBV12-4|TRBJ2-7
CASSLDGTDYEQYF
TGTGCCAGCAGTTTAGATGGGACCGACTACGAGCAGTACTTC
>15|NA|NA|TRBV5-6|TRBJ2-1
CASSRTEFPYNEQFF
TGTGCCAGCAGCCGGACAGAGTTTCCCTACAATGAGCAGTTCTTC
>15|NA|NA|TRBV5-4|TRBJ2-2
CASSFRGRYTGELFF
TGTGCCAGCAGCTTTCGGGGGCGCTACACCGGGGAGCTGTTTTTT
>15|NA|NA|TRBV9|TRBJ1-1
CASSVGGVLNTEAFF
TGTGCCAGCAGCGTAGGTGGAGTACTGAACACTGAAGCTTTCTTT
>16|NA|NA|TRBV7-3|TRBJ1-1
CASSPGPGRENTEAFF
TGTGCCAGCAGCCCTGGCCCGGGACGGGAGAACACTGAAGCTTTCTTT
>14|NA|NA|TRBV7-2|TRBJ1-1
CASSLDRADTEAFF
TGTGCCAGCAGCTTAGACAGGGCTGACACTGAAGCTTTCTTT
>16|NA|NA|TRBV20-1|TRBJ2-7
CSARDRLGFKAYEQYF
TGCAGTGCTAGAGATCGATTAGGGTTTAAGGCCTACGAGCAGTACTTC
>15|TRBD1|NA|TRBV2|TRBJ2-1
CASGRDRSEQNEQFF
TGTGCCAGCGGACGGGACAGGAGCGAGCAGAATGAGCAGTTCTTC